This T cell receptor beta chain appears in the sequencing data of a study of T cells in Graves' hyperthyroidism and ophthalmopathy. Overall study findings and caveats: Ophthalmopathy was identified by the model a median around 6 months ahead of onset. Among thyroid clonotypes expanded above 0.001, most also appeared in blood.

Template material for amplifying TCR beta CDR3 regions consisted of RNA transcripts. The HTBI primer set drove a first-round RT-PCR of the TCR CDR3. TCRdb independently ran MiXCR on the multiplex PCR reads; one entry per CDR3 protein. The data contain a few hundred thousand distinct CDR3 sequences, about half of them singletons. This clonotype was found many times. Its antigen remains unknown. Every diagnosis used clinical symptoms, serum thyroxine and TRAb, thyroid ultrasound and orbital computed tomography. There are 15 residues in the CDR3. Trimming removed 0 bases from V and 6 bases from J; junction bases left unmatched: 6. Germline CDR1 LGHNA, CDR2 YNFKEQ.

This chain joins TRBV4-2 and TRBJ2-7; 9 positions agree with TRBD2. This TCR derives from an adult woman with Graves' disease, either hyperthyroidism or ophthalmopathy (not recorded which). The material sequenced was peripheral blood or thyroid tissue (not recorded which). The CDR3 DNA follows: TGTGCCAGCAGCCAAGAATTAGCGGGAGTATTCGAGCAGTACTTC. Translating it yields CASSQELAGVFEQYF.